Presented here are 21 T cell receptor beta chains from one specimen sequenced in a study of CD8+CD57+ T cells in acquired aplastic anemia. In patients chosen for sequencing, flow cytometry had shown CD8+CD57+ cell expansion. Researchers used genomic DNA as the template to profile TCR beta VDJ and CDR3. Using its own MiXCR run on the reads, TCRdb lists one record per CDR3 protein. The sample holds 75,000 to 100,000 distinct CDR3 sequences, about 66% seen once. Source material: sorted CD4+, CD8+, or CD8+CD57+ T cells (not recorded which) from PBMCs. These receptors all come from a human donor with aplastic anemia.

The rearrangement links TRBV7-9 to TRBJ2-7; D remains unclear. V was cut by 7 bases and J by 6 bases, with 10 bases left in between. Germline V gene sequence: CDR1 SEHNR, CDR2 FQNEAQ (reference sequence). The CDR3 totals 11 residues. Written as DNA, the CDR3 is TGTGCCAGCACCTCAGGTATCGAGCAGTACTTC. This codes for CASTSGIEQYF.

This clonotype was observed once. The chain links TRBV2 to TRBJ2-5, with TRBD2 identical over 10 bases. The length of the CDR3 is 17 residues. V gave up 1 base and J gave up 1 base; unmatched junction bases: 6. The V gene's germline CDR1 is SNHLY and CDR2 FYNNEI. This CDR3 is CASSEGAGGGGQETQYF. DNA for the CDR3: TGTGCCAGCAGTGAAGGAGCGGGAGGGGGCGGCCAAGAGACCCAGTACTTC. The whole variable domain, remainder taken from reference TRBV2 and TRBJ2-5, is EPEVTQTPSHQVTQMGQEVILRCVPISNHLYFYWYRQILGQKVEFLVSFYNNEISEKSEIFDDQFSVERPDGSNFTLKIRSTKLEDSAMYFCASSEGAGGGGQETQYFGPGTRLLVL.

This clonotype appeared a few times. The chain carries TRBV24-1 and TRBJ2-1; D call uncertain. CDR1 is KGHDR and CDR2 is SFDVKD in the germline V gene. V lost 12 bases to trimming and J lost 7 bases, with 12 bases between them. CDR3 length: 11 residues. The CDR3 nucleotides read TGTGCCGGCCAGCCAGAGAATGAGCAGTTCTTC. It encodes CAGQPENEQFF.

The chain couples TRBV20-1 to TRBJ2-3; 9 bases match TRBD1. The J segment lost 3 bases and the V segment lost 5 bases, leaving 6 bases of the junction unmatched. This CDR3 is 14 amino acids long. In germline, CDR1 is DFQATT, CDR2 SNEGSKA (reference sequence). The CDR3 region is CSAPPGQGTDTQYF. The CDR3 DNA reads as TGCAGTGCTCCACCGGGACAGGGTACAGATACGCAGTATTTT.

This clonotype came up a few times. The chain couples TRBV19 to TRBJ1-1; D gene ambiguous. V shed 2 bases and J shed 8 bases, with 12 bases lying between them. This CDR3 spans 13 amino acids. The germline CDR1 and CDR2 sequences are LNHDA and SQIVND (reference sequence). The CDR3 sequence is CASSIWQAREAFF. The CDR3 DNA reads TGTGCCAGTAGTATATGGCAGGCCAGAGAAGCTTTCTTT.

The CDR3 reads CASSFPGGGEAFF. The CDR3 region has the DNA TGTGCCAGCAGCTTCCCGGGAGGGGGCGAGGCTTTCTTT. The chain links TRBV7-2 to TRBJ1-1; 7 positions match TRBD1. The germline CDR1 and CDR2 sequences are SGHTA and FQGNSA. J gave up 11 bases and V 3 bases, and 9 bases lay outside the gene matches. The CDR3 runs to 13 residues.

This clonotype was seen repeatedly, ten times or more. The chain uses TRBV6-1 and TRBJ2-7; TRBD1 agrees at 11 bases. The V gene's germline CDR1 is MNHNS and CDR2 SASEGT. This CDR3 has 15 amino acids. J lost 4 bases, V lost 0 bases, and 2 bases had no gene match. The CDR3 bases are TGTGCCAGCAGTGAAGCTGGGACAGGGGGGTACGAGCAGTACTTC. Translating gives CASSEAGTGGYEQYF.

This clonotype counts as large. The gene calls are TRBV15 and TRBJ2-1, with 10 bases fitting TRBD1. Germline V gene lookup returns CDR1 LNHNV and CDR2 YYDKDF (reference sequence). The V gene end was trimmed by 3 bases and the J gene end by 7 bases; junction bases not matched to a gene: 12. This CDR3 is 17 amino acids long. The CDR3 DNA reads TGTGCCACCAGCAGCTCCAGGTCGGGACAGGGGTTGAATGAGCAGTTCTTC. Amino acid sequence: CATSSSRSGQGLNEQFF.

The chain uses TRBV10-2 and TRBJ2-2; 11 nucleotides match TRBD2. This CDR3 has 17 amino acids. The trim removed 10 bases at V and 1 base at J, leaving 11 bases unmatched. The germline V gene has CDR1 WSHSY and CDR2 SAAADI. The CDR3 coding sequence is TGCGCCACCTGGGACCCGGGACTAGCGGAGAACACCGGGGAGCTGTTTTTT. Encoded protein: CATWDPGLAENTGELFF.

About this clonotype itself: Germline and junction disagree at one end, which may indicate a read error. This rearrangement joins TRBV19 to TRBJ2-7, with TRBD1 matching 7 bases. CDR1 is LNHDA and CDR2 is SQIVND in the germline V gene (reference sequence). The CDR3 has 13 residues. CDR3 in amino acids: CASSVDRVSEQYF. CDR3 coding DNA: TGTGCCAGTAGTGTAGACAGGGTTAGCGAGCAGTACTTC.

There are many counts of this clonotype. The V gene is TRBV29-1, the J gene TRBJ1-5; D remains ambiguous. Germline assignment: CDR1 SQVTM and CDR2 ANQGSEA. The CDR3 contains 13 residues. Trimming shortened V by 3 bases and J by 4 bases, and 10 bases separated the two germline ends. CDR3 DNA: TGCAGCGTTGAGGCGGGCAGAAATCAGCCCCAGCATTTT. It specifies CSVEAGRNQPQHF.

The chain couples TRBV20-1 to TRBJ2-7; the match to TRBD2 covers 9 bases. The end of the DNA is better explained by TRBJ2-1, so the J call may be wrong. CDR1 DFQATT and CDR2 SNEGSKA come from the germline V gene (reference sequence). The CDR3 totals 14 residues. DNA for the CDR3: TGCAGTGCTGAAGAGGGACTAGCAATCAATGAGCAGTTCTTC. This gives the protein CSAEEGLAINEQFF.

This clonotype was counted many times. Here the CDR3 reads CASSKTSSYNEQFF. The DNA for the CDR3 is TGTGCCAGTAGTAAGACAAGCTCCTACAATGAGCAGTTCTTC. The chain employs TRBV19 and TRBJ2-1; no definite D call. The CDR3 length is 14 residues. The germline V and J ends were trimmed by 4 bases and 0 bases, with 7 bases remaining between them. Germline lookup yields CDR1 LNHDA and CDR2 SQIVND (reference sequence).

The chain couples TRBV2 to TRBJ1-2, with unresolved D. In germline, CDR1 is SNHLY, CDR2 FYNNEI. V was cut by 2 bases and J by 7 bases, with 17 bases left in between. The length of the CDR3 is 15 residues. The DNA for the CDR3 is TGTGCCAGCAGTGAAAAGCCCCTGGATATTGGTGGCTACACCTTC. Protein: CASSEKPLDIGGYTF.

This chain uses TRBV15 with TRBJ2-2; D is ambiguous. Per germline, CDR1 LNHNV and CDR2 YYDKDF (reference sequence). V dropped 5 bases and J dropped 5 bases, with 12 bases sitting between them. The CDR3 has 14 residues. The CDR3, as DNA: TGTGCCACCAGCGCCCGACGCGAGACCGGGGAGCTGTTTTTT. Amino acids: CATSARRETGELFF.

This clonotype was observed a handful of times. The chain links TRBV25-1 to TRBJ2-2, with 11 bases matching TRBD1. Germline trimming cut 4 bases from V and 4 bases from J; bases unmatched to any gene: 5. This CDR3 comprises 16 residues. Germline V gene lookup returns CDR1 MGHDK and CDR2 SYGVNS. The chain's CDR3 is CASSVGQGAGTGELFF. The CDR3 nucleotides read TGTGCCAGCAGTGTCGGACAGGGGGCAGGCACCGGGGAGCTGTTTTTT. The full variable domain, rest sourced from reference TRBV25-1 and TRBJ2-2, is EADIYQTPRYLVIGTGKKITLECSQTMGHDKMYWYQQDPGMELHLIHYSYGVNSTEKGDLSSESTVSRIRTEHFPLTLESARPSHTSQYLCASSVGQGAGTGELFFGEGSRLTVL.

The rearrangement links TRBV7-8 to TRBJ2-5, with TRBD1 matching over 7 bases. J was trimmed by 5 bases and V by 2 bases; bases with no gene match: 5. The CDR3 is 14 residues long. The germline V gene has CDR1 SGHVS and CDR2 FQNEAQ. CDR3 in amino acids: CASSLRQGRETQYF. In DNA form, the CDR3 reads TGTGCCAGCAGCTTACGACAGGGCCGCGAGACCCAGTACTTC.

The chain has TRBV7-3 and TRBJ2-2; weak D call: TRBD1 (5 bases). The ends were cut back, 4 bases at V and 6 bases at J, with 6 bases in the middle. CDR1 is SGHTA and CDR2 is FQGTGA in the germline V gene. The CDR3 is 12 residues long. The CDR3 DNA sequence: TGTGCCAGCAGCTCCAGGGCCGGGGAGCTGTTTTTT. Its translation is CASSSRAGELFF.

As concerns this clonotype: One end of the junction is discordant with germline, which a read error may explain. The rearrangement links TRBV7-6 to TRBJ2-7; the D call may be TRBD1 or TRBD2 (8 bases each). This CDR3 comprises 14 residues. Germline assignment: CDR1 SGHVS and CDR2 FNYEAQ. CDR3 region: CASSIAGQDYEQYF. The CDR3 DNA sequence: TGTGCCAGCAGCATAGCGGGACAGGACTACGAGCAGTACTTC.

This clonotype has a count of ten or more. This sequence joins TRBV24-1 and TRBJ2-2; tentatively, D is TRBD1 or TRBD2 (5 bases each). From germline, CDR1 is KGHDR and CDR2 SFDVKD. V lost 4 bases to trimming and J lost 2 bases, with 16 bases between them. This CDR3 has 17 residues. The CDR3 reads CATSDPNGTANTGELFF. The CDR3 nucleotides read TGTGCCACCAGTGACCCCAATGGGACGGCAAACACCGGGGAGCTGTTTTTT.

The V and J genes are TRBV10-2 and TRBJ2-7, with D tentatively TRBD1 (6 bases). The germline CDR1 and CDR2 sequences are WSHSY and SAAADI. This CDR3 has 14 residues. Trimming removed 8 bases from V and 5 bases from J, with 19 bases in between. CDR3: CASSTGFPGDEQYF. The CDR3 nucleotides are TGCGCCAGCTCTACCGGCTTCCCAGGGGACGAGCAGTACTTC.